This is a list of T cell receptor beta chains from one sample in a study of spatial heterogeneity in lung cancer. TCRdb used MiXCR to reprocess the 5' RACE reads, holding one entry per CDR3 protein. The sample has about 52,000 distinct CDR3 sequences, more than 6.5% seen once. Here the sequenced sample was PBMCs, taken at follow-up. Receptors were obtained from a female donor with early-stage non-small cell lung cancer. CDR3s include the opening cysteine and the closing phenylalanine or tryptophan. D genes are given only for firm matches. Size tells how often a clone was seen (once, few, many) or the class of an expanded clone, and some rows leave it out.

v_gene,abundance,d_gene,j_gene,CDR3nt,CDR3aa
TRBV5-1,many,.,TRBJ2-5,TGCGCCAGCAGCCTGGGGGGGGCCCAAGAGACCCAGTACTTC,CASSLGGAQETQYF
TRBV5-1,.,.,TRBJ2-5,TGCGCCAGCAGCTTGCAGGGAAGCGACCAAGAGACCCAGTACTTC,CASSLQGSDQETQYF
TRBV9,few,.,TRBJ2-5,TGTGCCAGCAGCGTAGCGGCGGGTCAAGAGACCCAGTACTTC,CASSVAAGQETQYF
TRBV19,.,.,TRBJ2-6,TGTGCCAGTAGTTCCTTGCAGGTCTCTGGGGCCAACGTCCTGACTTTC,CASSSLQVSGANVLTF
TRBV6-5,many,.,TRBJ2-1,TGTGCCAGCACCAAGGATGCTAGGCGGAATGAGCAGTTCTTC,CASTKDARRNEQFF
TRBV20-1,many,.,TRBJ2-3,TGCAGTGCTGCATCTCGTGGTCCTAGCACAGATACGCAGTATTTT,CSAASRGPSTDTQYF
TRBV7-2,many,.,TRBJ2-2,TGTGCCAGCAGCTCTAACAGGGAAGGGGAGCTGTTTTTT,CASSSNREGELFF
TRBV11-2,many,.,TRBJ2-1,TGTGCCAGCAGCTCCCGGTGGGCTAGCTCCAGCTCCTACAATGAGCAGTTCTTC,CASSSRWASSSSYNEQFF
TRBV7-9,few,TRBD2,TRBJ2-3,TGTGCCAGCAGCTTAGCGGGAACTAGCGGCGGCCAGGGGCAGTATTTT,CASSLAGTSGGQGQYF
TRBV15,many,.,TRBJ2-7,TGTGCCACCAGCAGAGAACGGGGGGCCACCTACGAGCAGTACTTC,CATSRERGATYEQYF
TRBV6-1,many,.,TRBJ2-1,TGTGCCAGCAGTCCCTACTCGGCCTACAATGAGCAGTTCTTC,CASSPYSAYNEQFF
TRBV3-1,many,.,TRBJ2-3,TGTGCCAGCAGCCAATCGAGGGCTCGTCCTGCAGATACGCAGTATTTT,CASSQSRARPADTQYF
TRBV20-1,.,.,TRBJ1-3,TGCAGTGCTAGAGATCCCTCCGGGGCTGGAAACACCATATATTTT,CSARDPSGAGNTIYF
TRBV10-3,many,.,TRBJ1-1,TGTGCCATCAGTGTGGCGGGCAGGGACACTGAAGCTTTCTTT,CAISVAGRDTEAFF
TRBV5-1,many,.,TRBJ1-2,TGCGCCAGCAGCTTAGAAGGACAAAGCTATGGCTACACCTTC,CASSLEGQSYGYTF
TRBV10-1,.,TRBD2,TRBJ2-7,TGCGCCAGCAGTCCCGGGACTAGCAAGGACGAGCAGTACTTC,CASSPGTSKDEQYF
TRBV7-6,few,.,TRBJ2-7,TGTGCCAGCAGCTTAAACGTGGCAGGCGACGGCGAGCAGTACTTC,CASSLNVAGDGEQYF
TRBV9,.,.,TRBJ2-7,TGTGCCAGCAGCGTAGCTCCAGGGGCCTACGAGCAGTACTTC,CASSVAPGAYEQYF
TRBV5-1,many,TRBD1,TRBJ1-2,TGCGCCAGCAGCTCAACCGGGACAGGGGGCCCAGCTAACTATGGCTACACCTTC,CASSSTGTGGPANYGYTF
TRBV10-3,many,.,TRBJ2-2,TGTGCCATCAGTGAGTCGAAAATCCTCGGGGAGCTGTTTTTT,CAISESKILGELFF
TRBV11-2,few,TRBD2,TRBJ2-7,TGTGCCAGCAGCTTCGGGACTAGCGGGGGGCGGTCTTACGAGCAGTACTTC,CASSFGTSGGRSYEQYF